These 19 T cell receptor beta chains originate from one sample sequenced in a study of blood T cell repertoires in COVID-19. Some clones are missing from TCRdb's copy, which holds only in-frame ones; the method was immunoSEQ multiplex PCR. Among some 110,000 clones listed, about 80% were seen once. The sequencing input was peripheral blood. These receptors were obtained from a man in his sixties or seventies with acute or convalescent COVID-19.

V usage is TRBV5-1 and J usage is TRBJ2-1; TRBD1 matches 7 bases. V shed 0 bases, J shed 8 bases, and the junction held 8 bases outside the gene matches. The CDR3 totals 15 residues. Germline loops: CDR1 SGHRS, CDR2 YFSETQ. The DNA of the CDR3 is TGCGCCAGCAGCTTGGCAGGGGGTAGAGTAGATGAGCAGTTCTTC. Its protein product is CASSLAGGRVDEQFF.

The chain employs TRBV3-1 (or the pseudogene TRBV3-2) and TRBJ2-3; the match to TRBD2 covers 10 bases. J gave up 1 base and V 4 bases, and 5 bases lay outside the gene matches. The CDR3 extends over 16 amino acids. CDR1 is LGHDT and CDR2 is YNNKEL in the germline V gene (reference sequence). CDR3 sequence reads: CASSLRTSGRTDTQYF. The CDR3 nucleotides read TGTGCCAGCAGCCTTCGGACTAGCGGCCGCACAGATACGCAGTATTTT.

The CDR3: CASRSEGVNQPQHF. CDR3 coding DNA: TGTGCAAGTCGCTCTGAGGGGGTCAATCAGCCCCAGCATTTT. The chain is built from TRBV12-2 and TRBJ1-5; TRBD1, the table's D call, was not compared with the DNA. TRBV12-2 is given as a pseudogene. The CDR3 loop spans 14 amino acids.

V usage is TRBV5-1 and J usage is TRBJ2-7, with D perhaps matching TRBD1 (6 bases). Trimming stripped 1 base from V and 4 bases from J, with 6 bases between. The CDR3 runs 12 residues. CDR1 SGHRS and CDR2 YFSETQ come from the germline V gene. The CDR3 DNA follows: TGCGCCAGCAGCTTGACAGGGTACGAGCAGTACTTC. It is translated as CASSLTGYEQYF.

V usage is TRBV4-2 and J usage is TRBJ1-2; D might be TRBD1 (5 bases). This CDR3 comprises 14 residues. Germline values: CDR1 LGHNA, CDR2 YNFKEQ. V lost 1 base, J lost 6 bases, and 12 bases lay in between. CDR3 DNA sequence: TGTGCCAGCAGCCAAGCGGGGGATATGGATGGCTACACCTTC. Protein: CASSQAGDMDGYTF.

The V and J genes are TRBV28 and TRBJ1-4; D is uncertain. Germline assignment: CDR1 MDHEN and CDR2 SYDVKM. V was trimmed by 3 bases and J by 10 bases, leaving 15 bases between them. The CDR3 loop spans 14 amino acids. The CDR3 sequence: CASSFPREPGKLFF. The CDR3, as DNA: TGTGCCAGCAGTTTCCCGCGGGAACCTGGAAAACTGTTTTTT.

This chain links TRBV27 with TRBJ1-6; perhaps TRBD1 as D (6 bases). CDR3 size: 14 residues. Germline loops: CDR1 MNHEY, CDR2 SMNVEV (reference sequence). V was clipped by 2 bases and J by 13 bases, with 15 bases between them. The CDR3 is CASSLRQGLSPLHF. The CDR3 DNA reads TGTGCCAGCAGTTTAAGGCAGGGGCTGTCGCCCCTCCACTTT.

The genes are TRBV11-2 and TRBJ2-7; the D gene is possibly TRBD2 (6 bases). The CDR3 covers 16 residues. V was pared by 8 bases and J by 0 bases, with 20 bases between. Germline CDR1 reads SGHAT; CDR2 reads FQNNGV. CDR3: CASRPIRGISSYEQYF. CDR3 DNA: TGTGCCAGCCGCCCGATACGGGGGATAAGCTCCTACGAGCAGTACTTC.

This clone was seen a few times. The chain combines TRBV24-1 with TRBJ2-1, with D possibly matching TRBD2 (5 bases). V lost 0 bases and J lost 15, with 11 bases in between. The CDR3 has 12 amino acids. Germline values: CDR1 KGHDR, CDR2 SFDVKD. The chain's CDR3 is CATSDLAGRWFF. CDR3 bases: TGTGCCACCAGTGATTTGGCTGGGAGATGGTTCTTC.

The chain joins TRBV5-6 to TRBJ2-3; D unclear. Between the trimmed V and J ends, which lost 7 bases and 2 bases, there was a span of 20 bases. CDR1 SGHDT and CDR2 YYEEEE come from the germline V gene. This CDR3 region has 16 residues. This CDR3 is CASDFFDRISTDTQYF. The CDR3 DNA reads as TGTGCCAGCGACTTTTTTGACCGGATCTCCACAGATACGCAGTATTTT.

This chain connects TRBV19 to TRBJ1-6, with 8 nucleotides matching TRBD1. The trim removed 5 bases at V and 0 bases at J, leaving 9 bases unmatched. Germline-derived CDR1 and CDR2 are LNHDA and SQIVND (reference sequence). This CDR3 spans 18 amino acids. Written as DNA, the CDR3 is TGTGCCAGTAGTGGACAGGGCCAGCAGAGCTCCTATAATTCACCCCTCCACTTT. Translating gives CASSGQGQQSSYNSPLHF. Full variable domain (remainder filled in from reference TRBV19 and TRBJ1-6): DGGITQSPKYLFRKEGQNVTLSCEQNLNHDAMYWYRQDPGQGLRLIYYSQIVNDFQKGDIAEGYSVSREKKESFPLTVTSAQKNPTAFYLCASSGQGQQSSYNSPLHFGNGTRLTVT.

The chain is built from TRBV5-1 and TRBJ1-1; 10 bases fit TRBD1. The CDR3 runs 15 residues. The V gene end was trimmed by 0 bases and the J gene end by 4 bases; junction bases not matched to a gene: 3. CDR1 is SGHRS and CDR2 is YFSETQ in the germline V gene. The CDR3 region is CASSLEGQGGTEAFF. CDR3 DNA sequence: TGCGCCAGCAGCTTGGAAGGACAGGGGGGCACTGAAGCTTTCTTT.

This clone is a singleton in its sample. The J gene is TRBJ2-7, the V gene TRBV12-3 or TRBV12-4; D not certain. V was trimmed by 3 bases and J by 2 bases, leaving 5 bases between them. This CDR3 spans 12 amino acids. CDR3 region: CASSFVPYEQYF. CDR3 coding DNA: TGTGCCAGCAGTTTCGTTCCCTACGAGCAGTACTTC.

This sequence joins TRBV10-3 and TRBJ2-2, with 8 nucleotides matching TRBD1. Looked up from germline, CDR1 is ENHRY and CDR2 is SYGVKD. V trimming: 6 bases; J trimming: 5 bases; junction bases outside the gene matches: 11. This CDR3 has 16 amino acids. CDR3 residues: CAISLGQASSTGELFF. CDR3 nucleotides: TGTGCCATCAGCTTGGGACAGGCCTCGTCGACCGGGGAGCTGTTTTTT.

The genes are TRBV2 and TRBJ2-7; 7 bases line up with TRBD2. The V segment lost 4 bases and the J segment 7 bases; nucleotides outside the gene matches: 10. The CDR3 sequence is 14 residues long. Germline V gene sequence: CDR1 SNHLY, CDR2 FYNNEI. CDR3 nucleotides: TGTGCCAGCAGTGGACTAGCCACAACTGGGGAGCAGTACTTC. Its translation: CASSGLATTGEQYF.

The rearrangement joins TRBV7-9 to TRBJ2-1, with 10 nucleotides matching TRBD2. CDR1 SEHNR and CDR2 FQNEAQ come from the germline V gene (reference sequence). The CDR3 covers 17 residues. J lost 0 bases, V lost 5 bases, and 7 bases had no gene match. Written as DNA, the CDR3 is TGTGCCAGCAGCCCCCGAGGACTAGCGGACTCCTACAATGAGCAGTTCTTC. Amino acid sequence: CASSPRGLADSYNEQFF. The full variable domain, rest sourced from reference TRBV7-9 and TRBJ2-1, is DTGVSQNPRHKITKRGQNVTFRCDPISEHNRLYWYRQTLGQGPEFLTYFQNEAQLEKSRLLSDRFSAERPKGSFSTLEIQRTEQGDSAMYLCASSPRGLADSYNEQFFGPGTRLTVL.

V is TRBV5-1 and J is TRBJ2-1; 7 bases are shared with TRBD2. This CDR3 comprises 16 residues. Germline CDR1 is SGHRS and CDR2 is YFSETQ. J was trimmed by 10 bases and V by 3 bases; bases with no gene match: 16. This CDR3 reads CASSSGGDYPVGEQFF. The DNA for the CDR3 is TGCGCCAGCAGCTCAGGAGGGGACTACCCAGTTGGGGAGCAGTTCTTC. The complete variable domain, with remaining parts taken from reference TRBV5-1 and TRBJ2-1, reads KAGVTQTPRYLIKTRGQQVTLSCSPISGHRSVSWYQQTPGQGLQFLFEYFSETQRNKGNFPGRFSGRQFSNSRSEMNVSTLELGDSALYLCASSSGGDYPVGEQFFGPGTRLTVL.

This chain links TRBV9 with TRBJ1-2; possibly TRBD1 for D (5 bases). Germline assignment: CDR1 SGDLS and CDR2 YYNGEE. Trimming cost V 0 bases and J 0 bases, with 12 bases left between them. The CDR3 sequence is 16 residues long. CDR3 sequence: CASSVAPRAPNYGYTF. DNA for the CDR3: TGTGCCAGCAGCGTAGCTCCCAGGGCCCCTAACTATGGCTACACCTTC.

V usage is TRBV5-5 and J usage is TRBJ2-1; the D gene is possibly TRBD1 (5 bases). The V end was cut by 3 bases, the J end by 0 bases, with 13 bases between. The V gene's germline CDR1 is SGHKS and CDR2 YYEKEE (reference sequence). The CDR3 loop spans 16 amino acids. DNA of the CDR3: TGTGCCAGCAGCTCCTTGACAGTCAGCTCCTACAATGAGCAGTTCTTC. This encodes CASSSLTVSSYNEQFF.